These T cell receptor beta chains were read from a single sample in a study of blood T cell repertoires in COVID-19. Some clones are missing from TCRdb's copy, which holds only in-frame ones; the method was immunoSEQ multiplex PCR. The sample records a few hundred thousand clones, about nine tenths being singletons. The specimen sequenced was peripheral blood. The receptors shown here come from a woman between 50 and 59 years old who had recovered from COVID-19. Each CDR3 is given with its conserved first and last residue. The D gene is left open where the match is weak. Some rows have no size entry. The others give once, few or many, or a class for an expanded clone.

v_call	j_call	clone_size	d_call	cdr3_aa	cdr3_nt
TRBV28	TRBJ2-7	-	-	CASSFVQGGFGEQYF	TGTGCCAGCAGTTTCGTACAGGGGGGGTTCGGCGAGCAGTACTTC
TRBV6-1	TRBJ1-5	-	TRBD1	CASSGGGTAYSNQPQHF	TGTGCCAGCAGTGGGGGCGGGACAGCATATAGCAATCAGCCCCAGCATTTT
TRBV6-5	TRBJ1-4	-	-	CASSYSTGLNEKLFF	TGTGCCAGCAGTTACTCTACAGGTTTAAATGAAAAACTGTTTTTT
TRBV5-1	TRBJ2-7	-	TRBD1	CASSPRQGKRYEQYF	TGCGCCAGCAGCCCGAGACAGGGGAAGAGGTACGAGCAGTACTTC
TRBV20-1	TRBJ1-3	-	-	CSASVGHPSSGNTIYF	TGCAGTGCTAGTGTAGGACACCCGAGCTCTGGAAACACCATATATTTT
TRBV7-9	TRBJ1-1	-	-	CASSLVREPDEAFF	TGTGCCAGCAGCTTAGTCAGGGAACCCGATGAAGCTTTCTTT
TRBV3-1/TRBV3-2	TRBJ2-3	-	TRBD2	CASSRLAGGLDTQYF	TGTGCCAGCAGCCGACTAGCGGGAGGATTAGATACGCAGTATTTT
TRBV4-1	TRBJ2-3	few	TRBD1	CARWTGTDTQYF	TGCGCCCGCTGGACAGGTACAGATACGCAGTATTTT
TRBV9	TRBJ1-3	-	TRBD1	CASSAQGARGNTIYF	TGTGCCAGCAGCGCGCAGGGGGCGCGGGGAAACACCATATATTTT
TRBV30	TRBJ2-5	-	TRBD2	CAWGTSGGMKTQYF	TGTGCCTGGGGGACTAGCGGGGGAATGAAGACCCAGTACTTC
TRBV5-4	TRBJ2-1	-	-	CASSLDPQNNEQFF	TGTGCCAGCAGCTTGGATCCCCAGAACAATGAGCAGTTCTTC
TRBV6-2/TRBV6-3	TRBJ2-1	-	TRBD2	CASSARTSGRLSSYNEQFF	TGTGCCAGCAGCGCACGGACTAGCGGGAGGCTTAGCTCCTACAATGAGCAGTTCTTC
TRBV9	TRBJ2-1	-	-	CASSVVGRGRIRDEQFF	TGTGCCAGCAGCGTAGTGGGGCGGGGGCGCATTCGGGATGAGCAGTTCTTC
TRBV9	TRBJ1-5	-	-	CASSVEGKQPQHF	TGTGCCAGCAGCGTAGAGGGGAAGCAGCCCCAGCATTTT
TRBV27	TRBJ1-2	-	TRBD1	CASSRQGAGFWDGYTF	TGTGCCAGCAGTCGACAGGGGGCCGGGTTTTGGGATGGCTACACCTTC
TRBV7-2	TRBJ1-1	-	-	CASSLAKDRLNTEAFF	TGTGCCAGCAGCTTAGCCAAGGACAGATTGAACACTGAAGCTTTCTTT
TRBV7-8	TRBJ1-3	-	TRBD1	CASSLVQGAFFSGNTIYF	TGTGCCAGCAGCTTAGTACAGGGGGCCTTTTTCTCTGGAAACACCATATATTTT
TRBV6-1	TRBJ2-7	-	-	CASSETGTKHYEQYF	TGTGCCAGCAGTGAAACGGGGACAAAGCACTACGAGCAGTACTTC
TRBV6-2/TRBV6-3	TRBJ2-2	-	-	CASSYDGQSYTGELFF	TGTGCCAGCAGTTACGACGGACAGAGCTACACCGGGGAGCTGTTTTTT
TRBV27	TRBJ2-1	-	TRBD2	CASSTLAGYNEQFF	TGTGCCAGCAGCACGCTAGCGGGATACAATGAGCAGTTCTTC
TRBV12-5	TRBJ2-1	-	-	CASADGDTSSYNEQFF	TGTGCTAGTGCCGACGGGGATACAAGCTCCTACAATGAGCAGTTCTTC
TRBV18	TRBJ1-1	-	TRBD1	CASSPPTGESFF	TGTGCCAGCTCACCACCGACAGGGGAGTCTTTCTTT
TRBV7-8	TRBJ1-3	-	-	CASSLVTRGSSGNTIYF	TGTGCCAGCAGCTTAGTTACCAGGGGAAGCTCTGGAAACACCATATATTTT
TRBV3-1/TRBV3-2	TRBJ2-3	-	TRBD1	CASSSGQGWEDTQYF	TGTGCCAGCAGCTCTGGACAGGGGTGGGAAGATACGCAGTATTTT
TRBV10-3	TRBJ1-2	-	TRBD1	CAIRLGATGDYGYTF	TGTGCCATCAGGCTGGGAGCGACAGGGGACTATGGCTACACCTTC
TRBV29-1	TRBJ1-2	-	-	CSVLGRLRDGYTF	TGCAGCGTTCTCGGGAGGCTTAGGGATGGCTACACCTTC
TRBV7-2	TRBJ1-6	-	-	CASSLESYPYNSPLHF	TGTGCCAGCAGCTTAGAGAGTTATCCCTATAATTCACCCCTCCACTTT
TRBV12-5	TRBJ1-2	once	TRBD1	CASGLIQGAGDGYTF	TGTGCTAGTGGTTTGATTCAGGGGGCCGGGGATGGCTACACCTTC
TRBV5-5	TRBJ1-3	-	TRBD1	CASSSLRGQGPSGNTIYF	TGTGCCAGCAGCTCCCTACGGGGACAGGGGCCCTCTGGAAACACCATATATTTT
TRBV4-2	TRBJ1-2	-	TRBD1	CASSHASLDRGNGYTF	TGTGCCAGCAGCCACGCCTCCTTAGACAGGGGGAATGGCTACACCTTC
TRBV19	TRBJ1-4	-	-	CASSPQRSGGEKLFF	TGTGCCAGTAGTCCCCAGCGGTCCGGGGGTGAAAAACTGTTTTTT
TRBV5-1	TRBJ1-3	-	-	CASSLGIRDSGNTIYF	TGCGCCAGCAGCTTGGGGATCAGGGACTCTGGAAACACCATATATTTT
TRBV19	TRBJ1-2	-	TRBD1	CASSRTGINGYTF	TGTGCCAGTAGCAGGACAGGGATAAATGGCTACACCTTC
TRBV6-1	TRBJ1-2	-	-	CASSEGQAGYGYTF	TGTGCCAGCAGTGAAGGACAGGCGGGCTATGGCTACACCTTC
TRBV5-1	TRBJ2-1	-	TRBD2	CASSLTSGGVYNEQFF	TGCGCCAGCAGCTTGACGAGCGGGGGGGTCTACAATGAGCAGTTCTTC
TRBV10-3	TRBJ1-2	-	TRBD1	CAISESGGGYTF	TGTGCCATCAGTGAGTCAGGGGGCGGCTACACCTTC
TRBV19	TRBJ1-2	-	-	CASEGGSGYTF	TGTGCCTCGGAGGGAGGGTCCGGCTACACCTTC
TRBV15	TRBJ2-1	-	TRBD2	CATSREGLAGGPHYNEQFF	TGTGCCACCAGCAGAGAGGGACTAGCGGGAGGGCCCCACTACAATGAGCAGTTCTTC
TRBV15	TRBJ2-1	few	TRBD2	CATSRGGLAGDEQFF	TGTGCCACCAGCAGAGGGGGACTAGCGGGAGATGAGCAGTTCTTC
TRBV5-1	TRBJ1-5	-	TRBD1	CASRETTGGNQPQHF	TGCGCCAGCAGGGAAACGACAGGGGGTAATCAGCCCCAGCATTTT
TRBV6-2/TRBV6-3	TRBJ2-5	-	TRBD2	CASSRPRGGVETQYF	TGTGCCAGCAGTCGCCCCCGCGGGGGAGTGGAGACCCAGTACTTC
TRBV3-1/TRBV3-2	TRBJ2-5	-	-	CASRPAGTLETQYF	TGTGCCAGCAGACCAGCGGGCACCTTGGAGACCCAGTACTTC
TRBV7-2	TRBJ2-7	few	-	CASSPLGTTYEQYF	TGTGCCAGCAGCCCCCTTGGGACAACCTACGAGCAGTACTTC
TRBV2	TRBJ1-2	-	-	CASSVWAGTYGYTF	TGTGCCAGCAGTGTGTGGGCAGGAACTTATGGCTACACCTTC
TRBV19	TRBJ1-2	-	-	CASSIGAGDYGYTF	TGTGCCAGTAGTATAGGTGCAGGGGACTATGGCTACACCTTC
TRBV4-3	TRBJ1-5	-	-	CASSQDISNQPQHF	TGCGCCAGCAGCCAAGATATCAGCAATCAGCCCCAGCATTTT
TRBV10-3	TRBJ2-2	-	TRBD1	CAIRQQGVETGELFF	TGTGCCATCAGGCAACAGGGGGTAGAGACCGGGGAGCTGTTTTTT
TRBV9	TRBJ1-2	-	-	CASSAGGADGYTF	TGTGCCAGCTCCGCGGGGGGGGCGGATGGCTACACCTTC
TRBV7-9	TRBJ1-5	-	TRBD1	CASSLGDRGRNQPQHF	TGTGCCAGCAGCTTAGGAGACAGGGGGCGCAATCAGCCCCAGCATTTT
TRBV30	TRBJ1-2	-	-	CASNAGGPRGYTF	TGTGCCTCCAACGCTGGAGGCCCCAGGGGCTACACCTTC